The sequence of this T cell receptor beta chain was determined in a study of blood T cell repertoires in COVID-19 (dated by TCRdb to 2020 to 2021). About the study as a whole: Samples from collaborators originated in the United States, Italy and Spain and spanned both the acute and convalescent phases of COVID-19. The repertoires were made available in a free public database intended to serve as a resource for research on the immune response to SARS-CoV-2. The samples were drawn from the first 160 participants of the ongoing ImmuneRACE study and from 950 to 1,500 subjects provided by 6 global collaborators. Where available, HLA class I and class II types were taken from metadata supplied by the sample provider and were not determined by assay-based typing. Nearly every sample came with metadata listing a de-identified subject ID, COVID-19 status, age in years and sex. The dataset comprised deeply sampled blood TCRbeta repertoires from subjects exposed to, actively infected with, or recovered from COVID-19. The prospective study material was composed of cDNA or gDNA derived from T cells, B-cell-depleted T cells, or PBMCs.

TCRbeta CDR3 regions were amplified from genomic DNA by means of the immunoSEQ Assay, a bias-controlled multiplex PCR. The paper's processing steps were these. The number of nucleated cells in each sample was estimated by amplification of reference gene primers within the assay. To quantify the absolute abundance of each unique TCRbeta CDR3 rearrangement, sequence reads were collapsed and filtered. For each sample, productive Simpson clonality was calculated as the square root of Simpson's diversity index over productive rearrangements. Imported from immuneACCESS, the table was reduced by TCRdb to in-frame sequences with V and J called. These copies leave out some clones; in studies compared against another copy, an unresolved V gene accounts for under half, and the cause of the remainder is not known. V and J calls and clone size are given by that table; D and trimming were obtained from the DNA. This sample is represented by about 250,000 clones; roughly 88% of them were singletons. Clones ranked in the top ten supply around 6.6% of the sample.

Points on this clone: Its antigen specificity is not known. No base qualities exist here, and no much larger clone lies one base off it.

The CDR3 starts with the cysteine, ends with the phenylalanine, and has 14 residues. Just CDR3 DNA is preserved here, 42 bases in frame from base 1. The germline V gene encodes CDR1 MRHNA and CDR2 SNTAGT. For this chain, trimming is 7 bases at the V end and 6 bases at the J end, and the number of junction bases without a gene match is 8. One collaborating source in Seattle enrolled patients during active infection and followed them longitudinally through the course of disease. The collaborating institutions used their own protocols to collect whole blood in K2EDTA tubes. For TCRbeta analysis, collaborators shipped samples in one of three forms: frozen whole blood, isolated PBMCs, or DNA extracted from either of those sample types. Results and caveats for the whole study, not just this receptor: The amount of clinical and demographic metadata varied by source and participant and was provided uncurated.

The TCR was taken from a woman in her 30s with COVID-19, enrolled during active disease. The chain is assembled from TRBV6-4 and TRBJ2-2, with 7 bases in between that match TRBD1. Sequenced material: peripheral blood. The DNA sequence reads TGTGCCAGCAAGGCTGAGGGGGCGGCCGGGGAGCTGTTTTTT. This codes for CASKAEGAAGELFF.